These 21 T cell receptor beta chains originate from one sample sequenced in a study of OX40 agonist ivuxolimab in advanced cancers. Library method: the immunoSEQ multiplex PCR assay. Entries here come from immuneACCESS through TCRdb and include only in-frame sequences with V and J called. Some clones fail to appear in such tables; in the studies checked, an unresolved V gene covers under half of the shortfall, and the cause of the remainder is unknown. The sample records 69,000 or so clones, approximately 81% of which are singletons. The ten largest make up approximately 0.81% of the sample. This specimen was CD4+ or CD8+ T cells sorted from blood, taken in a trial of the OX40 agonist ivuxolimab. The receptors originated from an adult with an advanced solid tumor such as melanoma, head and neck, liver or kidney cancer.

The DNA of the CDR3 is TGTGCCAGCAGCTTTGGGCGTGATACGCAGTATTTT. Protein product: CASSFGRDTQYF. The rearrangement uses TRBV14 and TRBJ2-3; no definite D call. The germline gives CDR1 SGHDN, CDR2 FVKESK. CDR3 length: 12 residues. The V end lost 5 bases, the J end lost 6 bases, and 9 bases lay between the germline ends. The full variable domain, in which reference TRBV14 and TRBJ2-3 provide the parts outside the CDR3, is EAGVTQFPSHSVIEKGQTVTLRCDPISGHDNLYWYRRVMGKEIKFLLHFVKESKQDESGMPNNRFLAERTGGTYSTLKVQPAELEDSGVYFCASSFGRDTQYFGPGTRLTVL.

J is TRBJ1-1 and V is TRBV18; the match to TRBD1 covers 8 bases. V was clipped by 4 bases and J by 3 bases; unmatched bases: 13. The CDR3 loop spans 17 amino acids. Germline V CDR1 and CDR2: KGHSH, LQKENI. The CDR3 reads CASSLYTQGALDTEAFF. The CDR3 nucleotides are TGTGCCAGCTCACTATACACCCAGGGGGCATTGGACACTGAAGCTTTCTTT. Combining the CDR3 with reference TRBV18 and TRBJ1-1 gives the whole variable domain NAGVMQNPRHLVRRRGQEARLRCSPMKGHSHVYWYRQLPEEGLKFMVYLQKENIIDESGMPKERFSAEFPKEGPSILRIQQVVRGDSAAYFCASSLYTQGALDTEAFFGQGTRLTVV.

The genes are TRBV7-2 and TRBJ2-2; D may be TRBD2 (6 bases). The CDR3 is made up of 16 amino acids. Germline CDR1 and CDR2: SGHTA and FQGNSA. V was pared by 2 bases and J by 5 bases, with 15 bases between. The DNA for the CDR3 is TGTGCCAGCAGCTTACGGCCTGTAGCGGTAACCGGGGAGCTGTTTTTT. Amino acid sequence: CASSLRPVAVTGELFF. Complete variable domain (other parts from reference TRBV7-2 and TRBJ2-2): GAGVSQSPSNKVTEKGKDVELRCDPISGHTALYWYRQSLGQGLEFLIYFQGNSAPDKSGLPSDRFSAERTGGSVSTLTIQRTQQEDSAVYLCASSLRPVAVTGELFFGEGSRLTVL.

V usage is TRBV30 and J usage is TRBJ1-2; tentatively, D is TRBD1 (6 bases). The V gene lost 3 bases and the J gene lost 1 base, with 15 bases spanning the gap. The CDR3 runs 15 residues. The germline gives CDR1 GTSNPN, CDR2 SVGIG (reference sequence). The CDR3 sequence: CAWRGTWGSNYGYTF. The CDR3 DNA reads TGTGCCTGGAGGGGGACATGGGGAAGTAACTATGGCTACACCTTC.

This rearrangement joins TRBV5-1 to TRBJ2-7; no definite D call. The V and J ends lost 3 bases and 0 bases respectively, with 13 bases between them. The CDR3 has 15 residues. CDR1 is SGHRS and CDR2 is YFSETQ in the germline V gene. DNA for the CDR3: TGCGCCAGCAGCTCGGTGGGCGGAAGCTCCTACGAGCAGTACTTC. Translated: CASSSVGGSSYEQYF. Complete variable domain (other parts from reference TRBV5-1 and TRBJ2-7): KAGVTQTPRYLIKTRGQQVTLSCSPISGHRSVSWYQQTPGQGLQFLFEYFSETQRNKGNFPGRFSGRQFSNSRSEMNVSTLELGDSALYLCASSSVGGSSYEQYFGPGTRLTVT.

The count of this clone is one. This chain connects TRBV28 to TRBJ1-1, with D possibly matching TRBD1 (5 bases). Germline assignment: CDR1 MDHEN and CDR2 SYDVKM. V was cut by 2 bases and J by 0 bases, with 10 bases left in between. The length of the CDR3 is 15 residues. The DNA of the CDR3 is TGTGCCAGCAGTTTAGCGGGACTCCTGAACACTGAAGCTTTCTTT. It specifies CASSLAGLLNTEAFF.

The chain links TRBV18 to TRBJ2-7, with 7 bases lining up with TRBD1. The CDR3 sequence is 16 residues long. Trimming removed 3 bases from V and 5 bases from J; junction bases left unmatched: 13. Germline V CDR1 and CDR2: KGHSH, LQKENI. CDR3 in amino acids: CASSPIHRDSGHEQYF. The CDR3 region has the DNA TGTGCCAGCTCACCCATACACCGGGACAGTGGCCACGAGCAGTACTTC.

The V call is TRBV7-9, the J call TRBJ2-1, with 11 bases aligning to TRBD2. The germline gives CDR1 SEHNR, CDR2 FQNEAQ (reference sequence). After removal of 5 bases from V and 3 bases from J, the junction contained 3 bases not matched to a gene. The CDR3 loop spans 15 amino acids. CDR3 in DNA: TGTGCCAGCAGCCTTGGGACTAGCGGCTACAATGAGCAGTTCTTC. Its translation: CASSLGTSGYNEQFF.

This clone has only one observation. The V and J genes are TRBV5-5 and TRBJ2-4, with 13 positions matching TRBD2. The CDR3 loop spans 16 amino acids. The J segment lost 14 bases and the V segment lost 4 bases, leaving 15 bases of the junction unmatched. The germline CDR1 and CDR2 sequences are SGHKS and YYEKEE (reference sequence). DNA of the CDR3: TGTGCCAGCAGCCCCGTACTAGCGGGAGGGCCATTTGTTAAGTACTTC. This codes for CASSPVLAGGPFVKYF.

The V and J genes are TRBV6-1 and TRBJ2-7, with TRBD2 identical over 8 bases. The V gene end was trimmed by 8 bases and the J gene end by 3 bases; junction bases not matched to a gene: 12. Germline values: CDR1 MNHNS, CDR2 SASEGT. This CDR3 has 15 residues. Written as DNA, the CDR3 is TGTGCCAGCCCCGAGAAGACTAGCGTTAACTACGAGCAGTACTTC. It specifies CASPEKTSVNYEQYF.

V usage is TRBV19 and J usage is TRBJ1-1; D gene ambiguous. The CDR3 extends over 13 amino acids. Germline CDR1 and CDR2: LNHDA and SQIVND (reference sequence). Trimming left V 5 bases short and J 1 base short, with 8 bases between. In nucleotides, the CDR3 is TGTGCCAGTAGTCTATACAGGAACACTGAAGCTTTCTTT. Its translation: CASSLYRNTEAFF.

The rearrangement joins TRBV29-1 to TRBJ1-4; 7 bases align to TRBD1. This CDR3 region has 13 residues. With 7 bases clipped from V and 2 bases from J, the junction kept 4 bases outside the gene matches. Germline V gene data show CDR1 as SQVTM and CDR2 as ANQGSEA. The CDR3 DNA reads TGCAGCGCGAGCAGGGGGACTAATGAAAAACTGTTTTTT. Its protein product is CSASRGTNEKLFF.

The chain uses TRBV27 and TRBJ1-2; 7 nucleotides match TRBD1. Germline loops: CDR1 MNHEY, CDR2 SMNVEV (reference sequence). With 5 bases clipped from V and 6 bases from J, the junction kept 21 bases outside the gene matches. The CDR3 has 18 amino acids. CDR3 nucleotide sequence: TGTGCCAGCAGTCTTTCTCCGACGACAGGGCTCTATTCCAATGGCTACACCTTC. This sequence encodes CASSLSPTTGLYSNGYTF.

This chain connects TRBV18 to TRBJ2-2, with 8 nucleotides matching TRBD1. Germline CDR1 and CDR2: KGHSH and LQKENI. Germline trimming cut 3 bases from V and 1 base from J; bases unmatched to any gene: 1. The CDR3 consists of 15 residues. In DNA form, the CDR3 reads TGTGCCAGCTCACCGGGGACAGGGAACACCGGGGAGCTGTTTTTT. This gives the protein CASSPGTGNTGELFF.

The CDR3 DNA reads TGTGCCAGCAGCATCAGCGGGGGGATCTCTGGGGCCAACGTCCTGACTTTC. This encodes CASSISGGISGANVLTF. The chain is built from TRBV7-9 and TRBJ2-6, with TRBD2 matching over 9 bases. This CDR3 contains 17 residues. Trimming cost V 5 bases and J 0 bases; bases outside gene matches: 5. From germline, CDR1 is SEHNR and CDR2 FQNEAQ (reference sequence).

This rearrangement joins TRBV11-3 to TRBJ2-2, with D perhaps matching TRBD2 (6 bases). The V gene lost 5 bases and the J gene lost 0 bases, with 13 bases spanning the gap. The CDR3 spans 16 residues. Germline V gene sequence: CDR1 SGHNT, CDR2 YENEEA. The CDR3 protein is CASSRRVAANTGELFF. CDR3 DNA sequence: TGTGCCAGCAGCCGTCGGGTAGCGGCGAACACCGGGGAGCTGTTTTTT.

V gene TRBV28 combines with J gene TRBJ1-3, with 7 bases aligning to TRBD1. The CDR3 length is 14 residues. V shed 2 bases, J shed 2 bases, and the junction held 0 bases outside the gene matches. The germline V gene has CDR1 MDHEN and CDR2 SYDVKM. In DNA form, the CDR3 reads TGTGCCAGCAGTTTAGACAGGGCTGGAAACACCATATATTTT. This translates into CASSLDRAGNTIYF.

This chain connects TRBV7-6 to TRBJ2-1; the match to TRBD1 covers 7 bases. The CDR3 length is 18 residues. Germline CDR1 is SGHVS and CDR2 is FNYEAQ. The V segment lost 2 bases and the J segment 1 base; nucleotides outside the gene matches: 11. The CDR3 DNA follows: TGTGCCAGCAGCTTATTAGAGGGGGCGGTAGGATCCTACAATGAGCAGTTCTTC. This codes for CASSLLEGAVGSYNEQFF.

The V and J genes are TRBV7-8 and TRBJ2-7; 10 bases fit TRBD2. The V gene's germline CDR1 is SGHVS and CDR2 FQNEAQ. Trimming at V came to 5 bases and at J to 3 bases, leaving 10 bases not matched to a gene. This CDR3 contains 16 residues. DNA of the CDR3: TGTGCCAGCAGCCCCGGACTAGCGGTTTCCCGCTACGAGCAGTACTTC. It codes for CASSPGLAVSRYEQYF. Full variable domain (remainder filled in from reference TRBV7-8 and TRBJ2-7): GAGVSQSPRYKVAKRGQDVALRCDPISGHVSLFWYQQALGQGPEFLTYFQNEAQLDKSGLPSDRFFAERPEGSVSTLKIQRTQQEDSAVYLCASSPGLAVSRYEQYFGPGTRLTVT.

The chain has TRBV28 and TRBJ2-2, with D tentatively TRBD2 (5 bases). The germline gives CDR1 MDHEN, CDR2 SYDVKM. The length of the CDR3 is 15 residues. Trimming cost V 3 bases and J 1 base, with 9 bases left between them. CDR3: CASSFSDWNTGELFF. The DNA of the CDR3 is TGTGCCAGCAGTTTTTCGGACTGGAACACCGGGGAGCTGTTTTTT.

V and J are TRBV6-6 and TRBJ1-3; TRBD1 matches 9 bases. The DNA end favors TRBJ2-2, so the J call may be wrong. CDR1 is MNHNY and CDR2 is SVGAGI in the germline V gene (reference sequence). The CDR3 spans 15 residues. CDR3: CASGRPGTGTGELFF. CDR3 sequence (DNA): TGTGCCAGCGGGCGTCCCGGGACAGGGACCGGGGAGCTGTTTTTT.